The rows below give T cell receptor beta chains drawn from one sample of a study of blood T cell repertoires in COVID-19. Here immunoSEQ multiplex PCR was the method, and the copy in TCRdb shows in-frame clones only, minus some. There are some 150,000 clones in the sample; under 90% occur only once, and roughly 8.1% lies in the top ten. The specimen was peripheral blood. The receptor source for this set is an older woman with active or convalescent COVID-19. Each CDR3 is given with its conserved first and last residue. A D gene is named only where the DNA matches it firmly. Clone size appears in some rows only: once, few, many, or a class for an expanded clone.

NA	TRBD1	TRBJ1-1	TRBV5-1	CASSDPQGGTEAFF	TGCGCCAGCAGCGATCCACAGGGGGGCACTGAAGCTTTCTTT
NA	NA	TRBJ2-3	TRBV12-3/TRBV12-4	CASSLFGPDTQYF	TGTGCCAGCAGTTTGTTTGGCCCAGATACGCAGTATTTT
NA	TRBD1	TRBJ2-5	TRBV9	CASSVTGTGQETQYF	TGTGCCAGCAGCGTAACCGGGACAGGACAAGAGACCCAGTACTTC
NA	TRBD1	TRBJ1-6	TRBV10-3	CAIGTGGANNSPLHF	TGTGCCATCGGGACAGGGGGCGCGAATAATTCACCCCTCCACTTT
NA	TRBD1	TRBJ1-6	TRBV5-5	CASSPGQGTYNSPLHF	TGTGCCAGCAGCCCTGGACAGGGAACCTATAATTCACCCCTCCACTTT
NA	NA	TRBJ2-3	TRBV14	CASSRRLITDTQYF	TGTGCCAGCAGCCGCCGACTAATCACAGATACGCAGTATTTT
NA	NA	TRBJ2-1	TRBV29-1	CSVVLVRGNEQFF	TGCAGCGTTGTCCTAGTAAGAGGCAATGAGCAGTTCTTC
once	NA	TRBJ1-1	TRBV19	CASNRGYNTEAFF	TGTGCCAGTAATAGGGGGTATAACACTGAAGCTTTCTTT
NA	NA	TRBJ2-2	TRBV9	CASSPRGGRGTGELFF	TGTGCCAGCAGCCCCCGAGGAGGGCGTGGGACCGGGGAGCTGTTTTTT
NA	TRBD1	TRBJ1-4	TRBV3-1/TRBV3-2	CASSPYEGAGEKLFF	TGTGCCAGCAGCCCTTACGAGGGGGCCGGTGAAAAACTGTTTTTT
NA	NA	TRBJ2-3	TRBV28	CASSPLGSAGDTQYF	TGTGCCAGCAGTCCTTTGGGGAGCGCCGGAGATACGCAGTATTTT
NA	NA	TRBJ2-3	TRBV29-1	CSVEVASSTDTQYF	TGCAGCGTTGAAGTGGCTAGCAGCACAGATACGCAGTATTTT
NA	NA	TRBJ1-2	TRBV5-4	CASSLYRGGAYGYTF	TGTGCCAGCAGCTTGTACCGAGGGGGTGCCTATGGCTACACCTTC
NA	TRBD1	TRBJ2-1	TRBV27	CASSDRGWDNEQFF	TGTGCCAGCTCCGACAGGGGTTGGGACAATGAGCAGTTCTTC
NA	NA	TRBJ1-1	TRBV15	CATSLTGNTEAFF	TGTGCCACCAGCCTGACAGGGAACACTGAAGCTTTCTTT
NA	TRBD2	TRBJ2-4	TRBV27	CASSLSGNTNIQYF	TGTGCCAGCAGTTTAAGCGGGAATACTAACATTCAGTACTTC
NA	NA	TRBJ1-2	TRBV6-1	CASSEERLDGYTF	TGTGCCAGCAGTGAGGAGAGGCTCGATGGCTACACCTTC
NA	NA	TRBJ2-1	TRBV7-7	CASSLGPSAYNEQFF	TGTGCCAGCAGCTTAGGGCCTAGCGCGTACAATGAGCAGTTCTTC
NA	NA	TRBJ1-1	TRBV15	CATSREVGEAFF	TGTGCCACCAGCAGAGAAGTGGGCGAAGCTTTCTTT
NA	NA	TRBJ1-4	TRBV7-2	CASSLDRGFTEKLFF	TGTGCCAGCAGCTTAGATAGGGGCTTCACTGAAAAACTGTTTTTT
few	NA	TRBJ2-7	TRBV30	CASNHPPSYEQYF	TGTGCCTCTAATCATCCTCCCTCCTACGAGCAGTACTTC
NA	TRBD1	TRBJ1-1	TRBV7-9	CASSSKTGNPEAFF	TGTGCCAGCAGCAGTAAGACAGGGAACCCTGAAGCTTTCTTT
NA	NA	TRBJ2-3	TRBV5-6	CASSPKVSSRSDTQYF	TGTGCCAGCAGCCCCAAAGTGAGTAGTCGCTCAGATACGCAGTATTTT
NA	NA	TRBJ2-5	TRBV3-1/TRBV3-2	CARLLEETQYF	TGTGCCAGGCTCCTAGAAGAGACCCAGTACTTC
NA	TRBD2	TRBJ2-3	TRBV4-3	CASSWRLAGGGDTQYF	TGCGCCAGCAGCTGGCGACTAGCGGGGGGCGGAGATACGCAGTATTTT
once	NA	TRBJ2-6	TRBV5-1	CASSYGQGANVLTF	TGCGCCAGCAGCTACGGACAGGGGGCCAACGTCCTGACTTTC
NA	NA	TRBJ2-3	TRBV7-8	CASSWLARTDTQYF	TGTGCCAGCAGCTGGTTAGCGCGCACAGATACGCAGTATTTT
NA	NA	TRBJ1-5	TRBV2	CASTVTANNQPQHF	TGTGCCAGCACGGTAACAGCCAATAATCAGCCCCAGCATTTT
NA	NA	TRBJ1-4	TRBV10-2	CASRDATNEKLFF	TGCGCCAGCCGTGACGCAACTAATGAAAAACTGTTTTTT
NA	NA	TRBJ2-1	TRBV11-1	CASSRRTEGDEQFF	TGTGCCAGCAGCCGTCGGACTGAGGGAGATGAGCAGTTCTTC
NA	NA	TRBJ2-1	TRBV27	CASSLGPLREQFF	TGTGCCAGCAGTTTGGGGCCATTGAGGGAGCAGTTCTTC
NA	NA	TRBJ2-6	TRBV5-4	CASSPGGSGANVLTF	TGTGCCAGCAGCCCTGGAGGGTCTGGGGCCAACGTCCTGACTTTC
NA	NA	TRBJ1-3	TRBV3-1/TRBV3-2	CASSQIGQAGNTIYF	TGTGCCAGCAGCCAAATCGGACAAGCTGGAAACACCATATATTTT
NA	NA	TRBJ2-5	TRBV7-2	CASSPGGLYQETQYF	TGTGCCAGCAGCCCTGGGGGACTGTACCAAGAGACCCAGTACTTC
few	TRBD1	TRBJ1-2	TRBV5-6	CASSPGTGGLGGYGYTF	TGTGCCAGCAGCCCCGGGACAGGGGGCCTCGGGGGCTATGGCTACACCTTC
NA	TRBD1	TRBJ1-5	TRBV7-6	CASSLRQGAGQPQHF	TGTGCCAGCAGCTTAAGGCAGGGGGCAGGACAGCCCCAGCATTTT
NA	TRBD1	TRBJ1-2	TRBV4-3	CASSLDRAEEYGYTF	TGCGCCAGCAGCCTGGACAGGGCGGAAGAATATGGCTACACCTTC
few	NA	TRBJ1-2	TRBV29-1	CSVEGSSGYTF	TGCAGCGTTGAAGGGAGCTCTGGCTACACCTTC
few	NA	TRBJ2-1	TRBV28	CASSFVGAGNEQFF	TGTGCCAGCAGTTTTGTGGGGGCCGGCAATGAGCAGTTCTTC
NA	NA	TRBJ1-4	TRBV5-1	CASRSGFNEKLFF	TGCGCCAGCAGGTCGGGGTTTAATGAAAAACTGTTTTTT